Listed here are 26 T cell receptor beta chains from one sample, sequenced in a study of radiotherapy plus CTLA-4 blockade in lung cancer. This table comes from immunoSEQ multiplex PCR, and its TCRdb copy is limited to in-frame clones, with some not included. Altogether more than 60,000 clones are present, roughly three quarters being singletons, with the ten largest covering about 3.1%. The specimen comprised peripheral blood, sampled from a patient treated with radiotherapy plus ipilimumab. The receptors shown here come from a human donor with non-small cell lung cancer who had a complete response to radiotherapy plus ipilimumab.

The gene calls are TRBV19 and TRBJ2-3; 10 bases match TRBD2. V was clipped by 3 bases and J by 0 bases; unmatched bases: 6. Germline loops: CDR1 LNHDA, CDR2 SQIVND (reference sequence). The CDR3 is made up of 17 amino acids. CDR3 region: CASSMRGLAFSTDTQYF. The CDR3 coding sequence is TGTGCCAGTAGTATGAGGGGACTAGCGTTTAGCACAGATACGCAGTATTTT.

This chain links TRBV9 with TRBJ2-7; 10 bases line up with TRBD1. The CDR3 has 16 amino acids. Trimming removed 4 bases from V and 2 bases from J; junction bases left unmatched: 9. CDR1 SGDLS and CDR2 YYNGEE come from the germline V gene. Written as DNA, the CDR3 is TGTGCCAGCAGCCCCTCCTCCGGGACAGGGGCCTACGAGCAGTACTTC. The encoded protein is CASSPSSGTGAYEQYF.

This clone was counted a few times. The gene calls are TRBV6-6 and TRBJ2-7; 8 positions agree with TRBD1. J was trimmed by 2 bases and V by 5 bases; bases with no gene match: 2. Germline V gives CDR1 MNHNY, CDR2 SVGAGI (reference sequence). The CDR3 covers 13 residues. The CDR3 is CASSGQGPYEQYF. Written as DNA, the CDR3 is TGTGCCAGCAGTGGACAGGGCCCCTACGAGCAGTACTTC.

The genes are TRBV6-5 and TRBJ1-5, with unresolved D. This CDR3 has 15 amino acids. V lost 0 bases, J lost 4 bases, and 10 bases lay in between. Looked up from germline, CDR1 is MNHEY and CDR2 is SVGAGI. The CDR3 bases are TGTGCCAGCAGTTACTCGTGGGGAGGGAATCAGCCCCAGCATTTT. It encodes CASSYSWGGNQPQHF.

V is TRBV14 and J is TRBJ1-2; TRBD1 might be the D (6 bases). Per the germline V gene, CDR1 is SGHDN and CDR2 is FVKESK. This CDR3 contains 13 residues. V was pared by 5 bases and J by 7 bases, with 14 bases between. CDR3 region: CASSGGGRRGYTF. CDR3 DNA: TGTGCCAGCAGCGGCGGGGGGCGCCGTGGCTACACCTTC.

The chain joins TRBV5-1 to TRBJ2-1, with D possibly TRBD1 on 6 matching bases. CDR3 length equals 15 residues. V gave up 0 bases and J gave up 0 bases, with 7 bases separating them. Germline loops: CDR1 SGHRS, CDR2 YFSETQ. This chain's CDR3 is CASSLEQGSYNEQFF. The CDR3 coding sequence is TGCGCCAGCAGCTTGGAACAGGGCTCCTACAATGAGCAGTTCTTC.

This rearrangement joins TRBV4-1 to TRBJ2-7, with TRBD2 matching 10 bases. The CDR3 is made up of 16 amino acids. Germline V gives CDR1 MGHRA, CDR2 YSYEKL. J gave up 0 bases and V 2 bases, and 4 bases lay outside the gene matches. DNA for the CDR3: TGCGCCAGCAGCCAATTCCCTAGCGGGAGCTCCTACGAGCAGTACTTC. Its protein is CASSQFPSGSSYEQYF.

The sample holds one count of this clone. V is TRBV18 and J is TRBJ1-6; D is perhaps TRBD1 (6 bases). CDR3 length: 13 amino acids. With 4 bases removed from V and 8 bases from J, the gap between germline ends came to 9 bases. Per the germline V gene, CDR1 is KGHSH and CDR2 is LQKENI. The CDR3 nucleotides read TGTGCCAGCTCACAGGGGGTGGATTCACCCCTCCACTTT. This translates into CASSQGVDSPLHF.

This sequence joins TRBV19 and TRBJ2-1, with 7 bases fitting TRBD1. Unmatched junction bases numbered 5, after V lost 3 bases and J lost 9 bases. CDR1 is LNHDA and CDR2 is SQIVND in the germline V gene (reference sequence). CDR3 length equals 13 residues. The CDR3 DNA sequence: TGTGCCAGTAGTATGGCACAGGGGAGTGAGCAGTTCTTC. Translated: CASSMAQGSEQFF.

V usage is TRBV15 and J usage is TRBJ2-5; 8 bases match TRBD1. J was trimmed by 5 bases and V by 6 bases; bases with no gene match: 8. CDR1 is LNHNV and CDR2 is YYDKDF in the germline V gene (reference sequence). CDR3 size: 14 residues. As DNA, the CDR3 is TGTGCCACCAGGGGACAGGCGGGCAGGGAGACCCAGTACTTC. This translates into CATRGQAGRETQYF. Variable domain in full (rest from reference TRBV15 and TRBJ2-5): DAMVIQNPRYQVTQFGKPVTLSCSQTLNHNVMYWYQQKSSQAPKLLFHYYDKDFNNEADTPDNFQSRRPNTSFCFLDIRSPGLGDTAMYLCATRGQAGRETQYFGPGTRLLVL.

V and J are TRBV7-2 and TRBJ1-6, with 9 bases aligning to TRBD1. The V segment lost 6 bases and the J segment 7 bases; nucleotides outside the gene matches: 13. Germline V CDR1 and CDR2: SGHTA, FQGNSA. This CDR3 region has 17 residues. Here the CDR3 DNA reads TGTGCCAGCAGACCAACACAGGGGGCGCTCGAAAATTCACCCCTCCACTTT. It yields the protein CASRPTQGALENSPLHF. The full variable domain, in which reference TRBV7-2 and TRBJ1-6 provide the parts outside the CDR3, is GAGVSQSPSNKVTEKGKDVELRCDPISGHTALYWYRQSLGQGLEFLIYFQGNSAPDKSGLPSDRFSAERTGGSVSTLTIQRTQQEDSAVYLCASRPTQGALENSPLHFGNGTRLTVT.

This rearrangement joins TRBV6-5 to TRBJ1-6; 8 nucleotides match TRBD1. This CDR3 has 16 residues. J lost 10 bases, V lost 0 bases, and 8 bases had no gene match. The germline gives CDR1 MNHEY, CDR2 SVGAGI. The CDR3 protein is CASSYSRSRGLSPLHF. The CDR3 DNA sequence: TGTGCCAGCAGTTACTCGAGGTCCAGGGGGCTCTCACCCCTCCACTTT.

The chain's CDR3 is CASRPGQTFSPLHF. In DNA form, the CDR3 reads TGTGCCAGCAGGCCGGGACAAACCTTTTCACCCCTCCACTTT. The chain couples TRBV6-5 to TRBJ1-6; the D gene is possibly TRBD1 (6 bases). The CDR3 extends over 14 amino acids. Between the trimmed V and J ends, which lost 6 bases and 9 bases, there was a span of 15 bases. In germline, CDR1 is MNHEY, CDR2 SVGAGI.

This clone appeared a single time. The chain uses TRBV10-3 and TRBJ2-7; 7 bases align to TRBD2. The trim removed 3 bases at V and 2 bases at J, leaving 10 bases unmatched. The germline CDR1 and CDR2 sequences are ENHRY and SYGVKD. The CDR3 extends over 16 amino acids. In DNA form, the CDR3 reads TGTGCCATCAGTGAAGGGGCTAGCGGCCGGACCTACGAGCAGTACTTC. It is translated as CAISEGASGRTYEQYF.

This chain joins TRBV11-2 and TRBJ2-7; D possibly corresponds to TRBD1 (6 bases). The CDR3 loop spans 15 amino acids. Deletions cut 5 bases from V and 0 bases from J, with 14 bases between. Germline-derived CDR1 and CDR2 are SGHAT and FQNNGV. Here the CDR3 DNA reads TGTGCCAGCAGCGGAAACAGGGTGGGCTCCTACGAGCAGTACTTC. Protein: CASSGNRVGSYEQYF.

The rearrangement links TRBV7-3 to TRBJ2-1; 10 positions match TRBD1. J gave up 7 bases and V 0 bases, and 6 bases lay outside the gene matches. The CDR3 is made up of 16 amino acids. From germline, CDR1 is SGHTA and CDR2 FQGTGA. CDR3 coding DNA: TGTGCCAGCAGCTTAACAGGGGACAGGGGTGAAAATGAGCAGTTCTTC. Its protein product is CASSLTGDRGENEQFF.

This chain connects TRBV28 to TRBJ2-1, with 7 bases identical to TRBD2. From germline, CDR1 is MDHEN and CDR2 SYDVKM. The V and J ends lost 6 bases and 8 bases, in that order; junction bases with no gene match: 16. The CDR3 runs to 16 residues. CDR3 coding DNA: TGTGCCAGCAGCGCACCCGTAGGCGGGAGTTTTGATGAGCAGTTCTTC. Encoded protein: CASSAPVGGSFDEQFF.

The chain combines TRBV5-1 with TRBJ1-3; no firm D call. V lost 0 bases and J 2 bases, leaving 12 bases between the germline ends. The CDR3 covers 16 residues. Germline lookup yields CDR1 SGHRS and CDR2 YFSETQ. CDR3 sequence (DNA): TGCGCCAGCAGCTTGGCCCTCTCCGGGGCTGGAAACACCATATATTTT. Protein sequence: CASSLALSGAGNTIYF.

This clone appeared a few times. The V call is TRBV4-3, the J call TRBJ2-3, with D maybe TRBD1 (6 bases). The CDR3 loop spans 14 amino acids. Germline V gene data show CDR1 as LGHNA and CDR2 as YSLEER. The V end was cut by 4 bases, the J end by 6 bases, with 14 bases between. The CDR3 protein is CASSLGQFKDTQYF. The CDR3 nucleotides are TGCGCCAGCAGCCTTGGACAGTTCAAGGATACGCAGTATTTT.

Only a few counts were recorded for this clone. The V gene is TRBV5-1, the J gene TRBJ2-5, with D possibly TRBD2 on 5 matching bases. With 4 bases removed from V and 6 bases from J, the gap between germline ends came to 13 bases. Per germline, CDR1 SGHRS and CDR2 YFSETQ. This CDR3 spans 13 amino acids. The CDR3 DNA reads TGCGCCAGCAGCCACTCTAGCAGTCAGACCCAGTACTTC. It encodes CASSHSSSQTQYF.

V gene TRBV5-1 combines with J gene TRBJ2-1, with 9 bases matching TRBD2. The CDR3 is made up of 15 amino acids. After removal of 1 base from V and 3 bases from J, the junction contained 2 bases not matched to a gene. The germline CDR1 and CDR2 sequences are SGHRS and YFSETQ. This chain's CDR3 is CASSLMTSGYNEQFF. In nucleotides, the CDR3 is TGCGCCAGCAGCTTGATGACTAGCGGCTACAATGAGCAGTTCTTC.

The chain is built from TRBV25-1 and TRBJ1-1, with 8 bases fitting TRBD1. Germline CDR1 is MGHDK and CDR2 is SYGVNS. With V trimmed by 4 bases and J by 3 bases, 4 bases remained unmatched. The CDR3 is made up of 14 amino acids. CDR3: CASSGQGAHTEAFF. The CDR3 region has the DNA TGTGCCAGCAGTGGCCAGGGGGCCCACACTGAAGCTTTCTTT.

By share of the sample, this clone is medium-sized. The chain links TRBV5-4 to TRBJ2-1; the D gene is possibly TRBD2 (5 bases). CDR1 is SGHNT, CDR2 YYREEE, per germline (reference sequence). The CDR3 extends over 15 amino acids. V was clipped by 0 bases and J by 6 bases, with 13 bases between them. In DNA form, the CDR3 reads TGTGCCAGCAGCTTGGCCAGAGGACTGGCCAATGAGCAGTTCTTC. Amino acid sequence: CASSLARGLANEQFF.

The rearrangement uses TRBV5-1 and TRBJ2-7; 12 positions agree with TRBD1. CDR1 is SGHRS, CDR2 YFSETQ, per germline. V lost 4 bases and J lost 0; bases outside the gene matches: 11. The CDR3 sequence is 18 residues long. The CDR3 region is CASSVRDRGPSNSYEQYF. The CDR3 coding sequence is TGCGCCAGCAGCGTCCGGGACAGGGGGCCCTCCAACTCCTACGAGCAGTACTTC.

This chain uses TRBV10-2 with TRBJ2-5; 7 bases agree with TRBD2. J was trimmed by 1 base and V by 4 bases; bases with no gene match: 9. The CDR3 is 16 amino acids. Germline V gene sequence: CDR1 WSHSY, CDR2 SAAADI. The CDR3 nucleotides read TGCGCCAGCAGTGGATGGGTGGGGGGGGGCCAAGAGACCCAGTACTTC. This encodes CASSGWVGGGQETQYF.

V and J are TRBV2 and TRBJ2-7; D is uncertain. The CDR3 consists of 12 residues. Looked up from germline, CDR1 is SNHLY and CDR2 is FYNNEI. V was trimmed by 8 bases and J by 2 bases, leaving 10 bases between them. The CDR3 coding sequence is TGTGCCAGCCTGCCAACTACCTACGAGCAGTACTTC. Amino acid sequence: CASLPTTYEQYF.